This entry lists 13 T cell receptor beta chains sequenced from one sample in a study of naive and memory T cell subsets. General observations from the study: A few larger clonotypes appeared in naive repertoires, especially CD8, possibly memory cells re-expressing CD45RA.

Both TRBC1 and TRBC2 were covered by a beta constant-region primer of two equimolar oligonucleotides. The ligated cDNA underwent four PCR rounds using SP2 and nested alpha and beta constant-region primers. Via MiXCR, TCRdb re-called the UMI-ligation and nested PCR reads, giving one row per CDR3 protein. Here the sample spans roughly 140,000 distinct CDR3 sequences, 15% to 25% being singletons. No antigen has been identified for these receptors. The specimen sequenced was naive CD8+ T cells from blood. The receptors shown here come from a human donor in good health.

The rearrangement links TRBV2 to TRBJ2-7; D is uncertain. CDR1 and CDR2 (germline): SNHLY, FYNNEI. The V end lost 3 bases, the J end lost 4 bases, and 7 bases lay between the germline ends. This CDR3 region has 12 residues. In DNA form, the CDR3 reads TGTGCCAGCAGTGACCAGGCTTACGAGCAGTACTTC. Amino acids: CASSDQAYEQYF.

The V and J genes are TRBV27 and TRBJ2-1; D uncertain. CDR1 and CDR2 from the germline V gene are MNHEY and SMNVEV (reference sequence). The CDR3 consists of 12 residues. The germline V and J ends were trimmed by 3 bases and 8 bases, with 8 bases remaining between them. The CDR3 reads CASSFAGDEQFF. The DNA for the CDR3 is TGTGCCAGCAGTTTCGCAGGTGATGAGCAGTTCTTC.

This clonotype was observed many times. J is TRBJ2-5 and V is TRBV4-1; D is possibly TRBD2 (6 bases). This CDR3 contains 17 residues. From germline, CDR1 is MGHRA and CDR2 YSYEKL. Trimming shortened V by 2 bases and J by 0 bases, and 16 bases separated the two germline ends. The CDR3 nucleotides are TGCGCCAGCAGCCAACCTACGTGGGAGGTCGACCAAGAGACCCAGTACTTC. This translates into CASSQPTWEVDQETQYF.

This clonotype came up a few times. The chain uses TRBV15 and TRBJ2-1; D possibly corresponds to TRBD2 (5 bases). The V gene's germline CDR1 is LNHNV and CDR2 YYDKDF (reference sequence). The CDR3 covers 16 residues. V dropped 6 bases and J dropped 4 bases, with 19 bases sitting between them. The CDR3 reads CATRAAHRDGYNEQFF. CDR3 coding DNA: TGTGCCACCAGAGCGGCGCACCGAGACGGGTACAATGAGCAGTTCTTC.

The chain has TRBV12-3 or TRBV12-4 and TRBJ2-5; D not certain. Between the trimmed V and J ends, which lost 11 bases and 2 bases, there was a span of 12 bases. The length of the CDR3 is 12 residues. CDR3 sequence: CARPTEQETQYF. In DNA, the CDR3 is TGTGCCCGACCGACCGAGCAAGAGACCCAGTACTTC.

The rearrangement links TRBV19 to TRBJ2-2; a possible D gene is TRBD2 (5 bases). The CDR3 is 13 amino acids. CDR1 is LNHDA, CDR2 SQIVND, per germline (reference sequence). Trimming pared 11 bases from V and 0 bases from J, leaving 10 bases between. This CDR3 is CAGGLTNTGELFF. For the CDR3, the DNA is TGTGCCGGCGGACTGACGAACACCGGGGAGCTGTTTTTT.

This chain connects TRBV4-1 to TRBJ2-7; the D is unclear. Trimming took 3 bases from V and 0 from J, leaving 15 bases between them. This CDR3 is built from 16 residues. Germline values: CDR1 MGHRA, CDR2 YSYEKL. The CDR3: CASSQASDFLSYEQYF. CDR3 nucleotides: TGCGCCAGCAGCCAGGCGTCCGACTTTCTCTCCTACGAGCAGTACTTC.

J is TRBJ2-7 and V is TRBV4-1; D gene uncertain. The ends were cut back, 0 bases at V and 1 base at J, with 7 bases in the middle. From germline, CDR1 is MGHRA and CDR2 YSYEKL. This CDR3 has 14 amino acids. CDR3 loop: CASSQDNLSYEQYF. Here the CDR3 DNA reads TGCGCCAGCAGCCAAGATAACTTGTCCTACGAGCAGTACTTC.

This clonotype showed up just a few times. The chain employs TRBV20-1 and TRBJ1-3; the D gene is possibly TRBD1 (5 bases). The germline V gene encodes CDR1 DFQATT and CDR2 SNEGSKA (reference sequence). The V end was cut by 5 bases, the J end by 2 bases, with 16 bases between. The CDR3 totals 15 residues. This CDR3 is CSARSLQVPGNTIYF. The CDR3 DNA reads TGCAGTGCTCGCTCCTTACAGGTCCCTGGAAACACCATATATTTT.

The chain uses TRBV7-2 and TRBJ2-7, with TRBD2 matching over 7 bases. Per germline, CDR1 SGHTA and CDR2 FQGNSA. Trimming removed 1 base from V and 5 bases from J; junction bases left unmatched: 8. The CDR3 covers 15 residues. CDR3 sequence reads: CASSLVAREENEQYF. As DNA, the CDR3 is TGTGCCAGCAGCTTAGTTGCTCGGGAGGAAAACGAGCAGTACTTC.

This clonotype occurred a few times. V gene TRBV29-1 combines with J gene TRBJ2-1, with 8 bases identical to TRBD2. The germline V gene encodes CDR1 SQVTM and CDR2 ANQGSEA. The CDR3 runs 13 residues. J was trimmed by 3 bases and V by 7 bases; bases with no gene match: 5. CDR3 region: CSALSGNYNEQFF. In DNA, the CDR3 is TGCAGCGCCCTTAGCGGGAACTACAATGAGCAGTTCTTC.

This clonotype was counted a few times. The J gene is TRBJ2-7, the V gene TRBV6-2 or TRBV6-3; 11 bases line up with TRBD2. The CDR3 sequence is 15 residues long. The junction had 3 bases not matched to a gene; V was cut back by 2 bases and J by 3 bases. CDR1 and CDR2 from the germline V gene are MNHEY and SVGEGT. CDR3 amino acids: CASSYRLAGNYEQYF. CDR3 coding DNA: TGTGCCAGCAGTTACCGACTAGCGGGGAACTACGAGCAGTACTTC.

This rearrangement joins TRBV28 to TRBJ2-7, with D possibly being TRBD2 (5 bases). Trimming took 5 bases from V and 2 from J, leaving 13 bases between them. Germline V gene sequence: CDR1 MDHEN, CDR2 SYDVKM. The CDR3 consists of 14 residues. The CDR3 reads CASSPWALAYEQYF. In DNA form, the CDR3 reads TGTGCCAGCAGTCCCTGGGCACTAGCCTACGAGCAGTACTTC.